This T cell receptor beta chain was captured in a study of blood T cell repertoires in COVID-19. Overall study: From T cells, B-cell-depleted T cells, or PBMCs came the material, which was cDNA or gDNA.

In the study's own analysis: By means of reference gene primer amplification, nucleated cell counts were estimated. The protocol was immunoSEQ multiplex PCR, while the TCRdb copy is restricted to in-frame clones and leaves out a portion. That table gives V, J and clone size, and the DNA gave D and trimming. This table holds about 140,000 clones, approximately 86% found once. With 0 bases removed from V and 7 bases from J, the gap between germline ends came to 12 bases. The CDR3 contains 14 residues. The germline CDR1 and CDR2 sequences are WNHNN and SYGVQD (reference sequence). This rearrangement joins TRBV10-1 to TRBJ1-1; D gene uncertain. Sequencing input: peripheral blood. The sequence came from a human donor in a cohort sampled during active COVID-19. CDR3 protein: CASSESPTALEAFF. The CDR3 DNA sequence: TGCGCCAGCAGTGAGTCGCCAACAGCCCTTGAAGCTTTCTTT.